A selection of T cell receptor beta chains follows, all from one sample in a study of patients and donors after allogeneic stem cell transplantation. TCRdb reanalysed the RT-PCR reads using MiXCR and keeps one entry per CDR3 protein. The sample consists of about 200,000 distinct CDR3 sequences, around two fifths of them appearing once. The sequencing input was blood, either unsorted or a sorted T cell fraction (not recorded which). The receptors stem from a human donor who was either an allogeneic HSCT recipient or a stem cell or donor lymphocyte infusion donor (not recorded which). It is not recorded whose cells these are; they may come from a transplant donor. The CDR3 runs from the conserved cysteine through the conserved F or W. D genes are given only for firm matches. Size is stated for part of the rows, as once, few or many counts, or as a class when the clone is expanded.

v_call: TRBV6-5; d_call: NA; clone_size: NA; j_call: TRBJ2-3; cdr3_aa: CASSYSGRGGTQYF; cdr3_nt: TGTGCCAGCAGTTACTCAGGCAGGGGGGGAACGCAGTATTTT
v_call: TRBV11-2; d_call: NA; clone_size: NA; j_call: TRBJ1-1; cdr3_aa: CASSSYDGNTEAFF; cdr3_nt: TGTGCCAGCAGCTCCTACGACGGGAACACTGAAGCTTTCTTT
v_call: TRBV20-1; d_call: TRBD1; clone_size: few; j_call: TRBJ1-4; cdr3_aa: CSARVPGQGAGVGEKLFF; cdr3_nt: TGCAGTGCTAGAGTCCCGGGACAGGGGGCAGGAGTAGGTGAAAAACTGTTTTTT
v_call: TRBV12-3/TRBV12-4; d_call: TRBD1; clone_size: few; j_call: TRBJ1-5; cdr3_aa: CASSLSRGTGTYHQHF; cdr3_nt: TGTGCCAGCAGTTTGTCCAGGGGGACAGGGACATATCACCAGCATTTT
v_call: TRBV30; d_call: NA; clone_size: once; j_call: TRBJ1-3; cdr3_aa: CAWSNRPGTGNTIYF; cdr3_nt: TGTGCCTGGAGTAATCGCCCAGGGACTGGAAACACCATATATTTT
v_call: TRBV29-1; d_call: NA; clone_size: NA; j_call: TRBJ2-1; cdr3_aa: CSVNRVSNELFF; cdr3_nt: TGCAGCGTGAACAGGGTATCCAATGAGCTGTTCTTC
v_call: TRBV12-3/TRBV12-4; d_call: TRBD2; clone_size: few; j_call: TRBJ2-1; cdr3_aa: CASSLALVSTLAGRDEQFF; cdr3_nt: TGTGCCAGCAGTTTAGCGCTTGTCTCTACACTAGCGGGAAGGGATGAGCAGTTCTTC
v_call: TRBV12-3/TRBV12-4; d_call: NA; clone_size: NA; j_call: TRBJ1-4; cdr3_aa: CASSFPGRSEKLFF; cdr3_nt: TGTGCCAGCAGTTTCCCGGGACGGTCTGAAAAACTGTTTTTT
v_call: TRBV4-2; d_call: TRBD2; clone_size: few; j_call: TRBJ2-1; cdr3_aa: CASSQELAGGPRNEQFF; cdr3_nt: TGTGCCAGCAGCCAAGAGCTAGCGGGAGGGCCGCGGAATGAGCAGTTCTTC
v_call: TRBV11-2; d_call: TRBD1; clone_size: NA; j_call: TRBJ2-3; cdr3_aa: CASSQTGGWTDTQYF; cdr3_nt: TGTGCCAGCAGCCAGACAGGGGGGTGGACAGATACGCAGTATTTT
v_call: TRBV20-1; d_call: NA; clone_size: NA; j_call: TRBJ1-6; cdr3_aa: CSASSPLHF; cdr3_nt: TGCAGTGCTAGTTCACCCCTCCACTTT
v_call: TRBV12-3/TRBV12-4; d_call: NA; clone_size: NA; j_call: TRBJ1-2; cdr3_aa: CASSFLPGPYGYTF; cdr3_nt: TGTGCCAGCAGTTTCTTACCGGGTCCCTATGGCTACACCTTC
v_call: TRBV4-3; d_call: TRBD1; clone_size: few; j_call: TRBJ1-3; cdr3_aa: CASSQEWDSAEYEGNTIYF; cdr3_nt: TGCGCCAGCAGCCAAGAATGGGACAGCGCAGAGTATGAGGGAAACACCATATATTTT
v_call: TRBV24-1; d_call: NA; clone_size: NA; j_call: TRBJ2-7; cdr3_aa: CATSPAGPHYEQYF; cdr3_nt: TGTGCCACCAGTCCCGCAGGACCACACTACGAGCAGTACTTC
v_call: TRBV7-2; d_call: NA; clone_size: few; j_call: TRBJ1-1; cdr3_aa: CASSLVAGVGTEAFF; cdr3_nt: TGTGCCAGCAGCTTAGTCGCAGGGGTAGGCACTGAAGCTTTCTTT
v_call: TRBV6-2/TRBV6-3; d_call: TRBD2; clone_size: NA; j_call: TRBJ2-2; cdr3_aa: CASSSGLAGSGTGELFF; cdr3_nt: TGTGCCAGCAGCAGCGGACTAGCGGGATCGGGGACCGGGGAGCTGTTTTTT
v_call: TRBV5-1; d_call: TRBD1; clone_size: few; j_call: TRBJ1-6; cdr3_aa: CASTDRVSPLHF; cdr3_nt: TGCGCCAGCACGGACAGGGTCTCACCCCTCCACTTT
v_call: TRBV7-2; d_call: TRBD2; clone_size: NA; j_call: TRBJ2-1; cdr3_aa: CASSLRVAGGISYNEQFF; cdr3_nt: TGTGCCAGCAGCTTACGGGTAGCGGGAGGGATTTCCTACAATGAGCAGTTCTTC
v_call: TRBV12-3/TRBV12-4; d_call: TRBD2; clone_size: NA; j_call: TRBJ2-3; cdr3_aa: CASSQTSGGTQYF; cdr3_nt: TGTGCCAGCAGTCAAACAAGCGGGGGGACGCAGTATTTT
v_call: TRBV5-1; d_call: NA; clone_size: few; j_call: TRBJ2-7; cdr3_aa: CASSSRDRSWEQYF; cdr3_nt: TGCGCCAGCAGTTCCCGGGACCGCTCTTGGGAGCAGTACTTC
v_call: TRBV7-2; d_call: TRBD1; clone_size: NA; j_call: TRBJ1-1; cdr3_aa: CASSSDRVNTEAFF; cdr3_nt: TGTGCCAGCAGCTCTGACAGGGTTAACACTGAAGCTTTCTTT
v_call: TRBV28; d_call: NA; clone_size: few; j_call: TRBJ1-5; cdr3_aa: CASSPDSRDQPQHF; cdr3_nt: TGTGCCAGCAGTCCAGATTCCAGGGACCAGCCCCAGCATTTT
v_call: TRBV29-1; d_call: TRBD2; clone_size: few; j_call: TRBJ2-7; cdr3_aa: CSGLAGTYEQYF; cdr3_nt: TGCAGCGGACTAGCGGGGACCTACGAGCAGTACTTC
v_call: TRBV28; d_call: NA; clone_size: few; j_call: TRBJ1-1; cdr3_aa: CASIGGEAFF; cdr3_nt: TGTGCCAGCATAGGAGGTGAAGCTTTCTTT
v_call: TRBV9; d_call: TRBD1; clone_size: few; j_call: TRBJ1-1; cdr3_aa: CASSVDPTGEDTEAFF; cdr3_nt: TGTGCCAGCAGCGTAGACCCGACAGGGGAGGACACTGAAGCTTTCTTT
v_call: TRBV5-1; d_call: NA; clone_size: NA; j_call: TRBJ2-1; cdr3_aa: CASSLSTKPNAEQFF; cdr3_nt: TGCGCCAGCAGCTTGAGTACTAAGCCTAACGCTGAGCAGTTCTTC
v_call: TRBV7-9; d_call: NA; clone_size: NA; j_call: TRBJ1-2; cdr3_aa: CASSLADGGNYGYTF; cdr3_nt: TGTGCCAGCAGCTTAGCCGACGGCGGTAACTATGGCTACACCTTC
v_call: TRBV7-2; d_call: NA; clone_size: NA; j_call: TRBJ2-7; cdr3_aa: CASSRSRTVYEQYF; cdr3_nt: TGTGCCAGCAGCCGCTCTCGGACTGTCTACGAGCAGTACTTC
v_call: TRBV28; d_call: NA; clone_size: NA; j_call: TRBJ1-5; cdr3_aa: CASSLLPDSNQPQHF; cdr3_nt: TGTGCCAGCAGCCTCCTTCCGGATAGCAATCAGCCCCAGCATTTT
v_call: TRBV7-9; d_call: TRBD1; clone_size: NA; j_call: TRBJ1-4; cdr3_aa: CASSLVDRVVEKLFF; cdr3_nt: TGTGCCAGCAGCTTAGTTGACAGGGTGGTTGAAAAACTGTTTTTT
v_call: TRBV5-5; d_call: NA; clone_size: NA; j_call: TRBJ2-7; cdr3_aa: CASSFIEASYEQYF; cdr3_nt: TGTGCCAGCAGCTTCATAGAGGCCTCCTACGAGCAGTACTTC
v_call: TRBV12-3/TRBV12-4; d_call: NA; clone_size: NA; j_call: TRBJ1-2; cdr3_aa: CASSGALVQGYGYTF; cdr3_nt: TGTGCCAGCAGCGGGGCCTTGGTTCAGGGCTATGGCTACACCTTC
v_call: TRBV12-3/TRBV12-4; d_call: NA; clone_size: few; j_call: TRBJ2-7; cdr3_aa: CASSLGWGSLAYEQYF; cdr3_nt: TGTGCCAGCAGTTTAGGTTGGGGGTCCCTCGCCTACGAGCAGTACTTC
v_call: TRBV27; d_call: NA; clone_size: NA; j_call: TRBJ1-1; cdr3_aa: CASSSGVEAFF; cdr3_nt: TGTGCCAGCAGTTCGGGGGTTGAAGCTTTCTTT
v_call: TRBV4-3; d_call: NA; clone_size: few; j_call: TRBJ1-1; cdr3_aa: CASSQDQFSNTEAFF; cdr3_nt: TGCGCCAGCAGCCAAGATCAATTTTCGAACACTGAAGCTTTCTTT
v_call: TRBV5-6; d_call: NA; clone_size: NA; j_call: TRBJ2-1; cdr3_aa: CASSLELLEQFF; cdr3_nt: TGTGCCAGCAGCTTGGAGCTCCTGGAGCAGTTCTTC
v_call: TRBV10-3; d_call: NA; clone_size: few; j_call: TRBJ1-2; cdr3_aa: CAISALPQGNYGYTF; cdr3_nt: TGTGCCATCAGTGCACTCCCCCAAGGGAACTATGGCTACACCTTC
v_call: TRBV27; d_call: NA; clone_size: NA; j_call: TRBJ1-1; cdr3_aa: CASSLQGALTEAFF; cdr3_nt: TGTGCCAGCAGTTTACAAGGGGCGTTGACTGAAGCTTTCTTT
v_call: TRBV19; d_call: NA; clone_size: once; j_call: TRBJ2-1; cdr3_aa: CASTSGWAEQFF; cdr3_nt: TGTGCCAGTACCTCCGGGTGGGCTGAGCAGTTCTTC
v_call: TRBV21-1; d_call: NA; clone_size: NA; j_call: TRBJ1-5; cdr3_aa: CASPSLFGSNQPQHF; cdr3_nt: TGTGCCAGCCCCTCACTATTTGGGAGCAATCAGCCCCAGCATTTT
v_call: TRBV27; d_call: NA; clone_size: NA; j_call: TRBJ2-1; cdr3_aa: CASSYGTGINEQFF; cdr3_nt: TGTGCCAGCAGCTATGGGACTGGTATAAATGAGCAGTTCTTC
v_call: TRBV28; d_call: TRBD1; clone_size: NA; j_call: TRBJ1-6; cdr3_aa: CASGQGNSPLHF; cdr3_nt: TGTGCCAGCGGACAGGGAAATTCACCCCTCCACTTT
v_call: TRBV5-1; d_call: NA; clone_size: NA; j_call: TRBJ1-1; cdr3_aa: CASSLDRGPGEAFF; cdr3_nt: TGCGCCAGCAGCTTGGATCGGGGGCCGGGTGAAGCTTTCTTT
v_call: TRBV12-3/TRBV12-4; d_call: NA; clone_size: NA; j_call: TRBJ1-2; cdr3_aa: CASSPYRAGTGYTF; cdr3_nt: TGTGCCAGCAGTCCCTACAGGGCTGGAACTGGCTACACCTTC
v_call: TRBV7-9; d_call: NA; clone_size: NA; j_call: TRBJ1-1; cdr3_aa: CASSLITGGLSEAFF; cdr3_nt: TGTGCCAGCAGCCTTATTACGGGGGGGTTATCTGAAGCTTTCTTT
v_call: TRBV6-5; d_call: NA; clone_size: few; j_call: TRBJ1-1; cdr3_aa: CASSFGGVGTEAFF; cdr3_nt: TGTGCCAGCAGTTTTGGCGGAGTGGGCACTGAAGCTTTCTTT
v_call: TRBV10-3; d_call: NA; clone_size: NA; j_call: TRBJ2-3; cdr3_aa: CAAREGDITDTQYF; cdr3_nt: TGTGCCGCCCGAGAAGGGGATATCACAGATACGCAGTATTTT
v_call: TRBV3-1; d_call: NA; clone_size: few; j_call: TRBJ1-2; cdr3_aa: CASSRGTSNYGYTF; cdr3_nt: TGTGCCAGCAGCCGCGGGACAAGTAACTATGGCTACACCTTC
v_call: TRBV24-1; d_call: TRBD2; clone_size: NA; j_call: TRBJ2-2; cdr3_aa: CATSDKTSGRAGTGELFF; cdr3_nt: TGTGCCACCAGTGATAAGACTAGCGGGAGGGCGGGGACCGGGGAGCTGTTTTTT
v_call: TRBV5-6; d_call: NA; clone_size: NA; j_call: TRBJ1-5; cdr3_aa: CASSLGGRWGNQPQHF; cdr3_nt: TGTGCCAGCAGCTTAGGCGGCAGATGGGGCAATCAGCCCCAGCATTTT